This TCR beta chain was profiled in a study of CD4 and CD8 cells across lung adenocarcinoma regions. To note about this clonotype: The junction departs from the called germline gene at one end, perhaps through a read error.

A single record per CDR3 protein comes from TCRdb applying MiXCR to the PCR reads. The sample contains about 12,000 distinct CDR3 sequences, 47% of which appear only once. Germline V CDR1 and CDR2: MNHEY, SVGEGT. The CDR3 length is 16 residues. The patients had localized lung adenocarcinoma, a non-small cell subtype. The specimen sequenced was CD8+ T cells from the margin of a lung tumor. The V gene is TRBV6-2 or TRBV6-3, the J gene TRBJ2-3; the D gene could be TRBD1 or TRBD2 (5 bases each). The TCR originated in a male donor with lung adenocarcinoma. The CD4 and CD8 labels of this study may be unreliable. CDR3 sequence reads: CASRYSGLRGKDTQYF. DNA for the CDR3: TGTGCCAGCCGTTACTCGGGGCTGCGAGGCAAAGACACGCAGTATTTC.